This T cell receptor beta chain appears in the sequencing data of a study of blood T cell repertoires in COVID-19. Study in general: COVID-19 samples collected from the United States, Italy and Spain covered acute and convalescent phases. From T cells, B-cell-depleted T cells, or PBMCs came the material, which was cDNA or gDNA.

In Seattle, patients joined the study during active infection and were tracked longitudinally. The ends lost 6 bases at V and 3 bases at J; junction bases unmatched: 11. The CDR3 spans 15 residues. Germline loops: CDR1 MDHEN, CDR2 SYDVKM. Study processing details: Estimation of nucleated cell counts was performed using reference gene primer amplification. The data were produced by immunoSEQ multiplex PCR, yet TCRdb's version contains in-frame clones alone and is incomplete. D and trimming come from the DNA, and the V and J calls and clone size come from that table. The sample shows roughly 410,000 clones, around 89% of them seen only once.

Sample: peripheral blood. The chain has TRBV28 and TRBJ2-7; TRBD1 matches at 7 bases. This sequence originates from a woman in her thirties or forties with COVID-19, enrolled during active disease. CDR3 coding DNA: TGTGCCAGCAGGACCAGGCGCCAGGGGGACTACGAGCAGTACTTC. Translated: CASRTRRQGDYEQYF.